The 31 T cell receptor beta chains listed next were all sequenced from one sample in a study of T cell repertoires in cytomegalovirus infection. TCRdb reprocessed the reads via MiXCR and lists one record per CDR3 protein. This sample has hundreds of thousands of distinct CDR3 sequences, with 31% found just once. Material: PBMCs. The receptors come from a human donor in good health (CMV status not recorded). Some clones in this sample may be carry-over from other donors' samples.

V usage is TRBV24-1 and J usage is TRBJ2-1; D call uncertain. Germline-derived CDR1 and CDR2 are KGHDR and SFDVKD. CDR3 length equals 15 residues. Trimming took off 5 bases at V and 6 bases at J, with 16 bases between the two ends. This CDR3 is CATSAVTSVANEQFF. CDR3 coding DNA: TGTGCCACCAGTGCTGTGACCTCGGTAGCCAATGAGCAGTTCTTC.

This sequence joins TRBV14 and TRBJ1-4; D call uncertain. Deletions cut 1 base from V and 0 bases from J, with 9 bases between. This CDR3 region has 16 residues. In germline, CDR1 is SGHDN, CDR2 FVKESK. The CDR3 spells CASSQAPEATNEKLFF. CDR3 bases: TGTGCCAGCAGCCAAGCACCGGAAGCAACTAATGAAAAACTGTTTTTT.

The gene calls are TRBV4-3 and TRBJ1-1; D gene unclear. V was cut by 0 bases and J by 1 base, with 12 bases left in between. The CDR3 runs to 16 residues. Germline V gene sequence: CDR1 LGHNA, CDR2 YSLEER. This chain's CDR3 is CASSQELRRENTEAFF. CDR3 bases: TGCGCCAGCAGCCAAGAACTTAGGAGGGAGAACACTGAAGCTTTCTTT.

The genes are TRBV30 and TRBJ2-4; D uncertain. CDR3 length equals 13 residues. Per germline, CDR1 GTSNPN and CDR2 SVGIG (reference sequence). V shed 5 bases and J shed 0 bases, with 8 bases lying between them. The CDR3 bases are TGTGCCTGGGGGTTGCCAGCCAAAAACATTCAGTACTTC. The encoded protein is CAWGLPAKNIQYF.

For this clonotype: Relative to the germline gene, one junction end is altered; a read error may explain this. The rearrangement joins TRBV30 to TRBJ1-1, with a tentative D call TRBD1 (5 bases). Germline V gene sequence: CDR1 GTSNPN, CDR2 SVGIG (reference sequence). The CDR3 runs 14 residues. This CDR3 reads CAWCVHRLNTEAFF. For the CDR3, the DNA is TGTGCCTGGTGTGTACACAGGCTGAACACTGAAGCTTTCTTT.

This sequence joins TRBV5-4 and TRBJ1-1, with D perhaps TRBD1 (6 bases). Per the germline V gene, CDR1 is SGHNT and CDR2 is YYREEE (reference sequence). The length of the CDR3 is 15 residues. With 5 bases removed from V and 5 bases from J, the gap between germline ends came to 19 bases. CDR3: CASRKTGEGGTEAFF. The CDR3 region has the DNA TGTGCCAGCAGAAAAACGGGGGAAGGGGGTACTGAAGCTTTCTTT. Together with reference TRBV5-4 and TRBJ1-1, the CDR3 gives the full variable domain: ETGVTQSPTHLIKTRGQQVTLRCSSQSGHNTVSWYQQALGQGPQFIFQYYREEENGRGNFPPRFSGLQFPNYSSELNVNALELDDSALYLCASRKTGEGGTEAFFGQGTRLTVV.

V gene TRBV4-1 combines with J gene TRBJ1-5, with 7 positions matching TRBD1. CDR3 size: 18 residues. The V gene end was trimmed by 3 bases and the J gene end by 5 bases; junction bases not matched to a gene: 16. Germline CDR1 reads MGHRA; CDR2 reads YSYEKL. CDR3 residues: CASSQWIVGTEKDQPQHF. The CDR3 coding sequence is TGCGCCAGCAGCCAGTGGATCGTGGGGACAGAGAAAGATCAGCCCCAGCATTTT.

With regard to this clonotype: One base away lies a much larger clone, so this may be a sequencing read error. The CDR3 does not close with the conserved phenylalanine or tryptophan, likely indicating a read error. The rearrangement joins TRBV12-3 or TRBV12-4 to TRBJ2-7, with D unresolved. This CDR3 region has 13 residues. V gave up 8 bases and J gave up 2 bases, with 13 bases separating them. CDR3 loop: CASGPGHTYEQYL. The DNA for the CDR3 is TGTGCCAGCGGCCCGGGCCATACCTACGAGCAGTACTTG.

The V call is TRBV5-1, the J call TRBJ1-1, with no clear D. Germline CDR1 is SGHRS and CDR2 is YFSETQ. The CDR3 extends over 14 amino acids. Trimming stripped 0 bases from V and 1 base from J, with 7 bases between. CDR3 coding DNA: TGCGCCAGCAGCTTGGCGACTCGGAACACTGAAGCTTTCTTT. It translates to CASSLATRNTEAFF.

This clonotype was seen a handful of times. V is TRBV11-2 and J is TRBJ2-7; no definite D call. Germline lookup yields CDR1 SGHAT and CDR2 FQNNGV. V was clipped by 0 bases and J by 6 bases, with 9 bases between them. CDR3 length: 13 amino acids. The CDR3, as DNA: TGTGCCAGCAGCTTAGATAGGAAGGTCGAGCAGTACTTC. This sequence encodes CASSLDRKVEQYF. The variable domain in full, with the rest retrieved from reference TRBV11-2 and TRBJ2-7, is EAGVAQSPRYKIIEKRQSVAFWCNPISGHATLYWYQQILGQGPKLLIQFQNNGVVDDSQLPKDRFSAERLKGVDSTLKIQPAKLEDSAVYLCASSLDRKVEQYFGPGTRLTVT.

This clonotype was picked up a small number of times. CDR3 region: CASSRGRSGSTDTQYF. The CDR3 DNA sequence: TGTGCCAGCAGCCGGGGGCGTAGCGGATCCACAGATACGCAGTATTTT. The chain has TRBV11-2 and TRBJ2-3; D tentatively fits TRBD1 or TRBD2 (6 bases each). Germline V gene sequence: CDR1 SGHAT, CDR2 FQNNGV. Trimming shortened V by 5 bases and J by 2 bases, and 17 bases separated the two germline ends. The CDR3 runs 16 residues.

This clonotype has only a few counts. The chain uses TRBV12-3 or TRBV12-4 and TRBJ1-4; D unclear. This CDR3 has 12 residues. Between the trimmed V and J ends, which lost 4 bases and 9 bases, there was a span of 9 bases. The CDR3 here is CASSSGGQKLFF. The CDR3 nucleotides are TGTGCCAGCAGTTCGGGAGGGCAAAAACTGTTTTTT.

CDR3 sequence (DNA): TGTGCCAGCAGAAGTAGCGGGGGATCCTACAATGAGCAGTTCTTC. It is translated as CASRSSGGSYNEQFF. V is TRBV6-2 or TRBV6-3 and J is TRBJ2-1, with 9 positions matching TRBD2. Germline V gives CDR1 MNHEY, CDR2 SVGEGT. J was trimmed by 1 base and V by 6 bases; bases with no gene match: 4. The CDR3 has 15 amino acids.

This clonotype came up a few times. The V gene is TRBV15, the J gene TRBJ2-3, with 7 bases fitting TRBD2. Unmatched junction bases numbered 14, after V lost 0 bases and J lost 2 bases. The length of the CDR3 is 19 residues. Germline-derived CDR1 and CDR2 are LNHNV and YYDKDF (reference sequence). CDR3 region: CATSRDSYSGRPSTDTQYF. The CDR3 region has the DNA TGTGCCACCAGCAGAGATTCATATAGCGGGCGCCCCTCCACAGATACGCAGTATTTT.

The rearrangement joins TRBV18 to TRBJ2-3; no clear D. Germline V gene data show CDR1 as KGHSH and CDR2 as LQKENI. The CDR3 is 13 residues long. V was shortened by 0 bases and J by 6 bases, with 7 bases between the two germline ends. This CDR3 is CASSPPPQDTQYF. The DNA of the CDR3 is TGTGCCAGCTCACCACCTCCCCAGGATACGCAGTATTTT.

A remark on this clonotype: Given the absence of the conserved phenylalanine or tryptophan at the CDR3 end, a read error is likely. The chain has TRBV5-1 and TRBJ2-1; TRBD1 matches 8 bases. Germline lookup yields CDR1 SGHRS and CDR2 YFSETQ. CDR3 length: 15 residues. After removal of 4 bases from V and 1 base from J, the junction contained 4 bases not matched to a gene. The chain's CDR3 is CASSIGQGSYNEQFL. In DNA form, the CDR3 reads TGCGCCAGCAGCATAGGACAGGGATCCTACAATGAGCAGTTCTTA.

This clonotype was seen at least ten times. This chain links TRBV5-4 with TRBJ2-1, with unresolved D. The V end lost 1 base, the J end lost 7 bases, and 9 bases lay between the germline ends. Germline CDR1 SGHNT, CDR2 YYREEE (reference sequence). The CDR3 loop spans 13 amino acids. CDR3 protein: CASSLPHANEQFF. Here the CDR3 DNA reads TGTGCCAGCAGCTTGCCCCACGCTAATGAGCAGTTCTTC.

This clonotype was seen repeatedly, ten times or more. V and J are TRBV7-2 and TRBJ1-1, with a possible D match to TRBD1 (6 bases). Germline CDR1 reads SGHTA; CDR2 reads FQGNSA. The CDR3 runs 15 residues. V lost 1 base and J 0 bases, leaving 9 bases between the germline ends. In DNA, the CDR3 is TGTGCCAGCAGCTTAGTACAGGGTATGAACACTGAAGCTTTCTTT. This codes for CASSLVQGMNTEAFF.

The CDR3 DNA follows: TGTGCCAGCACCTTACCCGACAATGAGCAGTTCTTC. This translates into CASTLPDNEQFF. The V call is TRBV6-2 or TRBV6-3, the J call TRBJ2-1; D gene unclear. Trimming shortened V by 7 bases and J by 5 bases, and 9 bases separated the two germline ends. In germline, CDR1 is MNHEY, CDR2 SVGEGT. The CDR3 runs to 12 residues.

CDR3 nucleotides: TGTGCCAGCAGTCCTTTCGAGGGGGCAGAGTCACCCCTCCACTTT. It codes for CASSPFEGAESPLHF. The chain is built from TRBV12-3 or TRBV12-4 and TRBJ1-6; 7 positions match TRBD1. The ends lost 5 bases at V and 10 bases at J; junction bases unmatched: 11. The CDR3 contains 15 residues.

The chain employs TRBV7-8 and TRBJ2-7; D gene unclear. Germline loops: CDR1 SGHVS, CDR2 FQNEAQ. The CDR3 totals 13 residues. V gave up 1 base and J gave up 2 bases, with 6 bases separating them. The CDR3 region has the DNA TGTGCCAGCAGCTTAGAAGTTGCCTACGAGCAGTACTTC. Protein sequence: CASSLEVAYEQYF.

Of note for this clonotype: One end of the junction fails to match germline, which may point to a read error. The rearrangement uses TRBV6-6 and TRBJ1-1; 7 bases are shared with TRBD1. Looked up from germline, CDR1 is MNHNY and CDR2 is SVGAGI (reference sequence). The CDR3 consists of 16 residues. The DNA of the CDR3 is TGTGCCAGCAGTGTTGAGGGGGCAGGAGCGAACACTGACGCTTTCTTT. Encoded protein: CASSVEGAGANTDAFF.

The rearrangement joins TRBV19 to TRBJ1-1; the D gene is possibly TRBD1 (5 bases). The germline V gene encodes CDR1 LNHDA and CDR2 SQIVND (reference sequence). The CDR3 length is 13 residues. With 9 bases removed from V and 6 bases from J, the gap between germline ends came to 17 bases. CDR3 in DNA: TGTGCCAGCCGGCCCATGGGGGATGCTGAAGCTTTCTTT. Encoded protein: CASRPMGDAEAFF.

This clonotype was recorded at least ten times. The chain uses TRBV5-1 and TRBJ2-3; 7 bases are a match to TRBD2. The germline gives CDR1 SGHRS, CDR2 YFSETQ. The trim removed 0 bases at V and 4 bases at J, leaving 8 bases unmatched. The CDR3 covers 16 residues. As DNA, the CDR3 is TGCGCCAGCAGCTTGGTCCCCTCGGGAGGCGCAGATACGCAGTATTTT. This codes for CASSLVPSGGADTQYF.

This rearrangement joins TRBV6-1 to TRBJ2-4; TRBD1 aligns across 9 bases. V lost 6 bases, J lost 10 bases, and 4 bases stayed unmatched. CDR1 MNHNS and CDR2 SASEGT come from the germline V gene. The CDR3 has 12 amino acids. CDR3 region: CASRGTGLIQYF. In DNA form, the CDR3 reads TGTGCCAGCAGAGGGACAGGGTTAATTCAGTACTTC.

The J gene is TRBJ1-1, the V gene TRBV7-8; possible D gene TRBD1, 5 bases. The CDR3 totals 15 residues. The germline CDR1 and CDR2 sequences are SGHVS and FQNEAQ. The V end lost 2 bases, the J end lost 0 bases, and 10 bases lay between the germline ends. DNA for the CDR3: TGTGCCAGCAGCTTATTGGGGCAGATGAACACTGAAGCTTTCTTT. Protein sequence: CASSLLGQMNTEAFF.

The V and J genes are TRBV2 and TRBJ2-7; unclear D gene. CDR1 and CDR2 from the germline V gene are SNHLY and FYNNEI. This CDR3 contains 13 residues. Deletions cut 1 base from V and 5 bases from J, with 9 bases between. CDR3: CASSEVAGDEQYF. The CDR3, as DNA: TGTGCCAGCAGTGAAGTTGCTGGGGACGAGCAGTACTTC.

The chain joins TRBV7-8 to TRBJ1-2; maybe TRBD1 (5 bases). Germline V gene data show CDR1 as SGHVS and CDR2 as FQNEAQ. The length of the CDR3 is 15 residues. V lost 2 bases, J lost 5 bases, and 15 bases lay in between. The CDR3 DNA is TGTGCCAGCAGCTTATGGAGGGGAGTAGGGTATGGCTACACCTTC. Translated, it gives CASSLWRGVGYGYTF.

The J gene is TRBJ1-1, the V gene TRBV25-1, with D tentatively TRBD1 (6 bases). The CDR3 spans 13 residues. Trimming stripped 7 bases from V and 4 bases from J, with 13 bases between. Per the germline V gene, CDR1 is MGHDK and CDR2 is SYGVNS. CDR3 DNA sequence: TGTGCCAGCATCCCCGGGGGGCTCACTGAAGCTTTCTTT. Translation: CASIPGGLTEAFF.

The chain recombines TRBV6-5 with TRBJ1-1, with TRBD1 matching 9 bases. This CDR3 contains 16 residues. J was trimmed by 4 bases and V by 3 bases; bases with no gene match: 9. Germline V gene data show CDR1 as MNHEY and CDR2 as SVGAGI. The CDR3 coding sequence is TGTGCCAGCAGTTATTTCCCGACAGGGGGAGGCACTGAAGCTTTCTTT. As protein: CASSYFPTGGGTEAFF.

The chain joins TRBV6-2 or TRBV6-3 to TRBJ2-1; TRBD2 aligns across 13 bases. CDR1 is MNHEY and CDR2 is SVGEGT in the germline V gene. V shed 8 bases and J 8 bases; nucleotides not matched to a gene: 6. This CDR3 has 14 residues. The CDR3 protein is CASELAGGLYEQFF. In DNA form, the CDR3 reads TGTGCCAGCGAACTAGCGGGGGGGCTGTATGAGCAGTTCTTC.